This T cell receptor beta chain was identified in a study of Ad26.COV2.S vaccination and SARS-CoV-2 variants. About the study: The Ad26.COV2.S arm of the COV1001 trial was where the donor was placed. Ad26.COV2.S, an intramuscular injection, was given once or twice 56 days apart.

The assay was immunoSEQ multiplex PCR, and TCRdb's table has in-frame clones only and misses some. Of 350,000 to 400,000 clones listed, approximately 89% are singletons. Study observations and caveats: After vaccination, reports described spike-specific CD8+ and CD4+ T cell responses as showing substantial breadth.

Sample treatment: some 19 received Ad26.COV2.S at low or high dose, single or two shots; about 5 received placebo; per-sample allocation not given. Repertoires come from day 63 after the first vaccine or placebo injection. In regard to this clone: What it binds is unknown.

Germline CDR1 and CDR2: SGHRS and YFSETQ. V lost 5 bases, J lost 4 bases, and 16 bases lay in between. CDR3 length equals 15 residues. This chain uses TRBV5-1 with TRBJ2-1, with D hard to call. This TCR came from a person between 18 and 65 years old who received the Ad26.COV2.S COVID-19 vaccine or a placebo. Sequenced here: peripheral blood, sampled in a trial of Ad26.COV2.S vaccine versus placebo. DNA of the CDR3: TGCGCCAGCAGACTGGTGGCCGAGAGATACAATGAGCAGTTCTTC. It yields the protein CASRLVAERYNEQFF.